This TCR beta chain was observed in a study of untreated major depressive disorder. General observations from the study: The small study sample limits how generally findings apply. TRBV05-01 (Vbeta 5.1) usage was higher in CD4+ T cells of depressed patients than controls.

TCRdb's copy holds only in-frame clones and misses some; the assay was immunoSEQ multiplex PCR. The sample includes some 13,000 clones, 80% to 95% of them seen just once. As to this clone: Its antigen is undetermined.

Participants were all of European descent. Among patients, depression was moderate to severe. Each donor gave roughly 30 ml of EDTA blood. This CDR3 is 16 amino acids long. Germline V gene sequence: CDR1 LNHDA, CDR2 SQIVND (reference sequence). V lost 5 bases and J 2 bases, leaving 17 bases between the germline ends. Material: CD4+ T cells from PBMCs. The TCR sequence derives from a woman aged 25 to 39 with major depressive disorder. V gene TRBV19 combines with J gene TRBJ2-3, with D perhaps TRBD2 (6 bases). As DNA, the CDR3 is TGTGCCAGTAGTCTGACAACGGGAGTCAACACAGATACGCAGTATTTT. Translation gives CASSLTTGVNTDTQYF.